The source of this T cell receptor beta chain is a study of blood T cell repertoires in COVID-19 (TCRdb year 2020). Background for the entire study: The collaborator samples originated in the United States, Italy and Spain and spanned the acute and convalescent phases of COVID-19. The prospective study material was composed of cDNA or gDNA derived from T cells, B-cell-depleted T cells, or PBMCs. The dataset comprised deeply sampled blood TCRbeta repertoires from subjects exposed to, actively infected with, or recovered from COVID-19. A freely available public database, intended as a resource for researchers studying the immune response to SARS-CoV-2, is where the repertoires were released. The samples were drawn from the first 160 participants of the ongoing ImmuneRACE study and from more than 1,000 subjects provided by 6 global collaborators. Sample metadata almost always included a de-identified subject ID, COVID-19 status, age in years and sex. HLA class I and class II types, where available, came from metadata supplied by the sample provider rather than from assay-based typing. The investigation overall reported the following: The amount of clinical and demographic metadata varied by source and participant and was provided uncurated.

TCRbeta CDR3 regions were amplified from genomic DNA using the immunoSEQ Assay, a bias-controlled multiplex PCR. In the paper's pipeline: Within the assay, amplification of reference gene primers was used to estimate how many nucleated cells each sample contained. To quantify the absolute abundance of each unique TCRbeta CDR3 rearrangement, sequence reads were collapsed and filtered. For each sample, productive Simpson clonality was calculated by taking the square root of Simpson's diversity index across productive rearrangements. This immuneACCESS table, as held by TCRdb, lists in-frame sequences with V and J called but not all clones. Of the missing ones, under half trace to an unresolved V gene in checked studies; the others have no known cause. For V, J and clone size, that table is used; D and trimming come from the DNA. The sample table records roughly 140,000 clones; approximately 86% of these occur just once. The ten top clones hold about 3.5% of the sample.

This clone was seen once. Its binding antigen is unknown. The input lacks base qualities; no much larger clone sits a single base away. The CDR3 spans 17 residues, from the cysteine through the phenylalanine. This entry keeps only the CDR3 DNA: 51 bases, framed from base 1. CDR1 and CDR2, per the germline V gene, are SGDLS and YYNGEE. The junction carries 12 bases between V and J, which are trimmed by 0 bases and 2 bases respectively. Whole blood was collected in K2EDTA tubes by collaborating institutions according to the institutions' own protocols. For TCRbeta analysis, collaborators shipped samples as frozen whole blood, isolated PBMCs, or DNA extracted from either of those sample types.

The sequence is built from TRBV9 and TRBJ2-6; a tentative D match to TRBD1 spans 6 bases. The sequencing sample was made of peripheral blood. This receptor was taken from a man between 65 and 80 years old with acute or convalescent COVID-19. Here the CDR3 is given as CASSVAPAGAGANVLTF. The sequenced DNA is TGTGCCAGCAGCGTAGCCCCCGCAGGGGCTGGGGCCAACGTCCTGACTTTC.